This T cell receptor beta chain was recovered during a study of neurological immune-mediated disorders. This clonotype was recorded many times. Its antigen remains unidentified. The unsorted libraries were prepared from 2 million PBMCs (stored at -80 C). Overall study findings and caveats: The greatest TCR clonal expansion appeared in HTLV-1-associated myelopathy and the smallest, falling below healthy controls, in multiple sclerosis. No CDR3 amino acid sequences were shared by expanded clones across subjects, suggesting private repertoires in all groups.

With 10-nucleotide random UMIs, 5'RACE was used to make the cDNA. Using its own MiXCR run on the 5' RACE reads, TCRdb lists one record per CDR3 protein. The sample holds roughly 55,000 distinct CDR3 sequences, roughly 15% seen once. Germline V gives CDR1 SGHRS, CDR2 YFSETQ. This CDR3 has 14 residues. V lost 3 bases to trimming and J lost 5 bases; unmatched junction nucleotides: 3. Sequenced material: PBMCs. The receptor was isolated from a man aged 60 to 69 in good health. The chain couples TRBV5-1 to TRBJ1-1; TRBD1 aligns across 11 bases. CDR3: CASSWGQGGTEAFF. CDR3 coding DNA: TGCGCCAGCAGCTGGGGACAGGGGGGAACTGAAGCTTTCTTT.